This record concerns one T cell receptor (beta chain) sequence. The antigen is unknown. CDR1 and CDR2 from the germline V gene are SGDLS and YYNGEE. The CDR3 sequence is 15 residues long. After removal of 4 bases from V and 4 bases from J, the junction contained 9 bases not matched to a gene. The record originates from a study of shared clonotypes between healthy human individuals. Study context: The study used three CD4 naive, three CD4 memory, two CD8 naive and one CD8 memory plate per donor. General study findings and limits: Approximately 5.3% was the fraction of naive CD4 clonotypes found shared across several donors. Generation probability values for non-shared clonotypes were lower than those for clonotypes shared by all four donors.

Naive CD8 populations comprised CD45RO-negative cells positively selected for CCR7, excluding terminally differentiated effector memory CD45RA+ cells. Original methodology: Filtering of immunoSEQ junctional sequences could not match full-length read filtering. TCRdb keeps only in-frame clones here, not all; method: immunoSEQ multiplex PCR. V and J calls and clone size follow that table, whereas D and trimming were derived from the DNA. The sample yields about 2.2 million clones, over 85% seen once. This chain joins TRBV9 and TRBJ2-5, with 8 bases aligning to TRBD2. The origin of this receptor is a man aged 18 to 35 in good health. Some clones in this sample may be carry-over from other donors' samples. Sequencing used naive CD8+ T cells from PBMCs. The CDR3 spells CASSSGLGRGETQYF. The CDR3 coding sequence is TGTGCCAGCAGCTCGGGACTAGGTAGGGGAGAGACCCAGTACTTC.